This TCR beta chain originates from a study of PD-L1 blockade in urothelial cancer. Overall study: Males with bladder-origin urothelial cancer constituted about nine tenths of the roughly 30 patients. Between 0 and 3 chemotherapy regimens preceded treatment for each patient. The median number of T cells present in blood samples was roughly 140,000.

The assay was immunoSEQ multiplex PCR, and TCRdb's table has in-frame clones only and misses some. This table holds 95,000 to 150,000 clones, approximately 85% found once. The time point was: peripheral blood 6 weeks after treatment start. This specimen consisted of PBMCs, obtained around atezolizumab (anti-PD-L1) treatment. This receptor was identified in a man aged 50 or older with urothelial cancer.

The CDR3 sequence: CASRTGGTYEQYF. In DNA form, the CDR3 reads TGTGCCAGCAGGACAGGGGGGACCTACGAGCAGTACTTC. The chain employs TRBV27 and TRBJ2-7; 9 positions match TRBD1. The CDR3 length is 13 residues. The V gene's germline CDR1 is MNHEY and CDR2 SMNVEV (reference sequence). V was pared by 6 bases and J by 2 bases, with 2 bases of the junction left unmatched.